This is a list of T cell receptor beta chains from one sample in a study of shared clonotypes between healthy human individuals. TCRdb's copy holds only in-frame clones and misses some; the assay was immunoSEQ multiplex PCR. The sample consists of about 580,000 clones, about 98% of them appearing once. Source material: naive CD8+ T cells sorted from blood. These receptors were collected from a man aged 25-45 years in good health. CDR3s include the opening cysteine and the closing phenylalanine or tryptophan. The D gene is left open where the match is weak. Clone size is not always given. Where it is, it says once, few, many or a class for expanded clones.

CASSSRVNEQFF	TGTGCCAGTAGCTCCAGGGTGAATGAGCAGTTCTTC	TRBJ2-1	.	TRBV19	.
CASSPGIKLPDTQYF	TGCGCCAGCAGCCCCGGGATAAAACTCCCAGATACGCAGTATTTT	TRBJ2-3	.	TRBV10-2	.
CASSQDSLEQYF	TGCGCCAGCAGCCAAGACAGCCTAGAGCAGTACTTC	TRBJ2-7	once	TRBV4-1	.
CASSADEQTEAFF	TGTGCCAGCAGTGCCGACGAACAGACTGAAGCTTTCTTT	TRBJ1-1	.	TRBV6-1	.
CASSRRGVDTQYF	TGTGCCAGCAGCAGACGGGGGGTAGATACGCAGTATTTT	TRBJ2-3	.	TRBV7-6	TRBD2
CASSSAVRGSSYNEQFF	TGTGCCAGCAGCTCTGCGGTCAGGGGGAGCTCCTACAATGAGCAGTTCTTC	TRBJ2-1	.	TRBV7-9	TRBD1
CATCLEAFF	TGTGCCACCTGCCTGGAAGCTTTCTTT	TRBJ1-1	once	TRBV10-3	.
CASSEGPNRGFDNEQFF	TGTGCCAGCAGCGAAGGTCCCAACAGGGGGTTCGACAATGAGCAGTTCTTC	TRBJ2-1	.	TRBV7-9	TRBD1
CAISESYGRRSSTDTQYF	TGTGCCATCAGTGAGTCGTATGGGAGGAGATCTAGCACAGATACGCAGTATTTT	TRBJ2-3	once	TRBV10-3	.
CASSYSGETAEAFF	TGTGCCAGCAGTTACTCGGGCGAGACGGCTGAAGCTTTCTTT	TRBJ1-1	.	TRBV6-5	.
CASSLFGGPDGYTF	TGTGCCAGCAGTCTCTTCGGGGGGCCGGATGGCTACACCTTC	TRBJ1-2	.	TRBV7-9	.
CASSKGPKETQYF	TGCGCCAGCAGTAAGGGACCGAAGGAGACCCAGTACTTC	TRBJ2-5	.	TRBV10-1	.
CASKQVGSTDTQYF	TGTGCCAGTAAACAGGTGGGGAGCACAGATACGCAGTATTTT	TRBJ2-3	once	TRBV9	.
CASSGESYEQYF	TGCGCCAGCAGTGGGGAGTCTTACGAGCAGTACTTC	TRBJ2-7	.	TRBV10-2	.
CASSSTGTGDNEQFF	TGTGCCAGCAGTTCTACCGGGACAGGGGATAATGAGCAGTTCTTC	TRBJ2-1	.	TRBV6-6	TRBD1
CASSQGQRYGYTF	TGTGCCAGCAGTCAGGGACAACGCTATGGCTACACCTTC	TRBJ1-2	.	TRBV27	.
CASLASGRKETQYF	TGTGCCAGCTTAGCTAGCGGGAGAAAAGAGACCCAGTACTTC	TRBJ2-5	.	TRBV2	TRBD2
CASSFRGSGANVLTF	TGTGCCAGCAGTTTCAGGGGCTCTGGGGCCAACGTCCTGACTTTC	TRBJ2-6	.	TRBV28	.
CASSWQSSYNEQFF	TGTGCCAGCAGTTGGCAGAGCTCCTACAATGAGCAGTTCTTC	TRBJ2-1	.	TRBV27	.
CASSLGAGGFYNEQFF	TGTGCCAGCAGTTTAGGAGCGGGAGGTTTCTACAATGAGCAGTTCTTC	TRBJ2-1	.	TRBV27	TRBD2
CASSLGRGTVDTQYF	TGTGCCAGCAGCTTAGGCAGGGGGACGGTGGATACGCAGTATTTT	TRBJ2-3	.	TRBV7-8	TRBD1
CASSSMEVTGELFF	TGTGCCAGCAGCTCAATGGAGGTGACCGGGGAGCTGTTTTTT	TRBJ2-2	.	TRBV13	.
CASSAQGFGRGTEAFF	TGTGCCAGCAGCGCCCAGGGGTTCGGCCGGGGGACTGAAGCTTTCTTT	TRBJ1-1	.	TRBV7-9	.
CASSDRETVRSATDTQYF	TGCGCCAGCAGTGATCGAGAGACGGTTCGCAGCGCCACAGATACGCAGTATTTT	TRBJ2-3	.	TRBV10-1	.
CASSLVVRAFEQYF	TGTGCCAGCAGCTTAGTGGTACGGGCTTTTGAGCAGTACTTC	TRBJ2-7	.	TRBV7-9	.
CASSWTSGSSYEQYF	TGTGCCAGCAGCTGGACTAGCGGGAGCTCCTACGAGCAGTACTTC	TRBJ2-7	.	TRBV11-2	TRBD2
CASSWAWDSSYEQYF	TGTGCCAGCAGCTGGGCATGGGACAGCTCCTACGAGCAGTACTTC	TRBJ2-7	.	TRBV7-8	TRBD1
CASSLWLNEQFF	TGTGCCAGCAGCTTATGGCTGAATGAGCAGTTCTTC	TRBJ2-1	.	TRBV11-2	.
CATGQDPNTGELFF	TGTGCCACCGGACAGGACCCGAACACCGGGGAGCTGTTTTTT	TRBJ2-2	.	TRBV6-6	TRBD1
CASSSTGFYEQYF	TGTGCCAGCAGCTCGACTGGGTTCTACGAGCAGTACTTC	TRBJ2-7	.	TRBV7-8	.
CASTLGLAGAYNEQFF	TGTGCCAGCACCCTAGGACTAGCGGGGGCCTACAATGAGCAGTTCTTC	TRBJ2-1	.	TRBV11-2	TRBD2
CASSYRTGVSYNEQFF	TGTGCCAGCAGCTACAGGACAGGGGTCAGCTACAATGAGCAGTTCTTC	TRBJ2-1	.	TRBV7-9	TRBD1
CASSSEGLYNEQFF	TGTGCCAGCAGTTCGGAGGGTTTATACAATGAGCAGTTCTTC	TRBJ2-1	.	TRBV27	.
CASSLAARGHTYEQYF	TGTGCCAGCAGCTTAGCTGCCAGGGGGCATACCTACGAGCAGTACTTC	TRBJ2-7	.	TRBV7-9	TRBD1
CASSQDFKGGEYQETQYF	TGCGCCAGCAGCCAAGATTTCAAAGGAGGGGAGTACCAAGAGACCCAGTACTTC	TRBJ2-5	.	TRBV4-1	.
CASSLRASGSLEQYF	TGTGCCAGCAGCTTGAGGGCTAGCGGGAGTCTCGAGCAGTACTTC	TRBJ2-7	.	TRBV5-4	TRBD2
CASSNLGEVAEQFF	TGTGCCAGCAGTAATCTAGGGGAAGTAGCCGAGCAGTTCTTC	TRBJ2-1	.	TRBV6-5	.
CASLGGDGYTF	TGTGCCAGCCTGGGAGGGGATGGCTACACCTTC	TRBJ1-2	.	TRBV9	.
CSVETGDTGELFF	TGCAGCGTTGAAACAGGGGACACCGGGGAGCTGTTTTTT	TRBJ2-2	.	TRBV29-1	TRBD1
CASSGPGQGSYEQYF	TGTGCCAGCAGCGGACCGGGACAGGGGTCCTACGAGCAGTACTTC	TRBJ2-7	.	TRBV7-9	TRBD1
CASSYQGANYYYEQYF	TGTGCCAGCAGCTACCAGGGGGCTAACTACTACTACGAGCAGTACTTC	TRBJ2-7	.	TRBV11-1	TRBD1
CATSITGGGNEQYF	TGTGCCACCAGCATCACAGGGGGGGGCAACGAGCAGTACTTC	TRBJ2-7	.	TRBV15	.
CSVEDPGAGSGELFF	TGCAGCGTTGAAGATCCAGGGGCGGGATCCGGGGAGCTGTTTTTT	TRBJ2-2	.	TRBV29-1	.
CASSLFYSVGGVKSRAQHF	TGTGCCAGCAGTTTATTCTATTCTGTGGGGGGCGTTAAGTCAAGGGCCCAGCATTTT	TRBJ1-5	.	TRBV28	.
CASNVARGIETQYF	TGTGCCAGCAACGTTGCCCGGGGAATTGAGACCCAGTACTTC	TRBJ2-5	.	TRBV7-6	.
CASSSDREIPEAFF	TGTGCCAGCAGCTCGGACAGGGAGATACCTGAAGCTTTCTTT	TRBJ1-1	.	TRBV7-6	TRBD1
CASSLEGKRRTEAFF	TGTGCCAGCAGTCTAGAGGGGAAGAGGCGCACTGAAGCTTTCTTT	TRBJ1-1	.	TRBV7-9	.
CASSPSSYNEQFF	TGTGCCAGCAGCCCGAGCTCCTACAATGAGCAGTTCTTC	TRBJ2-1	.	TRBV5-4	.
CASSYSEVRNEQFF	TGTGCCAGCAGTTACTCGGAAGTCCGCAATGAGCAGTTCTTC	TRBJ2-1	.	TRBV6-6	.
CASSQGHDRLANYGYTF	TGCGCCAGCAGCCAAGGCCACGACAGGTTAGCTAACTATGGCTACACCTTC	TRBJ1-2	.	TRBV4-3	.